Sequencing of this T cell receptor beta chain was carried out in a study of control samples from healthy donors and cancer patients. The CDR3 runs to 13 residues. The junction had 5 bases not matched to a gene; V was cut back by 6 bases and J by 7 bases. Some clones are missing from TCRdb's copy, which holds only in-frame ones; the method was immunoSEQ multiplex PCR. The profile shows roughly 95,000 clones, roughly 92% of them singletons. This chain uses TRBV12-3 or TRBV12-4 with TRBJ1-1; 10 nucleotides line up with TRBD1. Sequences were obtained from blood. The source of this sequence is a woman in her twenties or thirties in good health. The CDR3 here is CASRSDRGLEAFF. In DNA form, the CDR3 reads TGTGCCAGCAGGTCAGACAGGGGGCTTGAAGCTTTCTTT.